These 16 T cell receptor beta chains came from one sample sequenced in a study of shared clonotypes between healthy human individuals. Sequenced by immunoSEQ multiplex PCR; TCRdb stores in-frame clones only, minus some. The sample has about 2.4 million clones, 80% to 95% seen once. Sequenced sample: naive CD4+ T cells from PBMCs. Subset of the sample: CD45RA+ positively selected. The receptors here all came from a man aged 18 to 29 in good health. Some clones in this sample may be carry-over from other donors' samples.

The genes are TRBV18 and TRBJ1-5; no reliable D call. V was clipped by 1 base and J by 1 base, with 11 bases between them. The CDR3 runs to 16 residues. Germline V CDR1 and CDR2: KGHSH, LQKENI. The CDR3 loop reads CASSPRIRESNQPQHF. Written as DNA, the CDR3 is TGTGCCAGCTCACCACGGATCCGGGAAAGCAATCAGCCCCAGCATTTT.

The chain has TRBV6-1 and TRBJ2-6; D ambiguous. This CDR3 spans 15 amino acids. V was shortened by 8 bases and J by 2 bases, with 13 bases between the two germline ends. CDR1 is MNHNS and CDR2 is SASEGT in the germline V gene. The CDR3, as DNA: TGTGCCAGCCAAGCACGGGCAGCTGGGGCCAACGTCCTGACTTTC. Protein: CASQARAAGANVLTF.

The J gene is TRBJ1-3, the V gene TRBV28; a weak D match, TRBD1 (6 bases). The ends were cut back, 5 bases at V and 4 bases at J, with 15 bases in the middle. The length of the CDR3 is 15 residues. Germline CDR1 is MDHEN and CDR2 is SYDVKM. The CDR3 loop is CASSPTDRWGNTIYF. In DNA, the CDR3 is TGTGCCAGCAGTCCGACCGACAGGTGGGGAAACACCATATATTTT.

This clone was detected only a few times. This chain joins TRBV2 and TRBJ1-5; D call uncertain. Germline CDR1 SNHLY, CDR2 FYNNEI. The CDR3 contains 13 residues. Trimming removed 4 bases at V and 5 bases at J, with 9 bases between. The CDR3 DNA is TGTGCCAGCAGTGCAGTGTTGTATCAGCCCCAGCATTTT. Protein: CASSAVLYQPQHF.

There are a few counts of this clone. The rearrangement links TRBV14 to TRBJ2-1, with 8 positions matching TRBD1. Unmatched junction bases numbered 4, after V lost 1 base and J lost 2 bases. CDR1 and CDR2 from the germline V gene are SGHDN and FVKESK. This CDR3 spans 16 amino acids. CDR3 sequence: CASSQVPGQAYNEQFF. The CDR3 nucleotides are TGTGCCAGCAGCCAAGTGCCGGGACAGGCCTACAATGAGCAGTTCTTC.

This clone was counted once. The genes are TRBV18 and TRBJ2-2, with 8 bases matching TRBD2. The trim removed 6 bases at V and 4 bases at J, leaving 4 bases unmatched. Germline lookup yields CDR1 KGHSH and CDR2 LQKENI. The CDR3 loop spans 14 amino acids. CDR3 protein: CASSQAGVTGELFF. The CDR3 DNA follows: TGTGCCAGCTCCCAAGCGGGAGTCACCGGGGAGCTGTTTTTT.

This chain links TRBV5-1 with TRBJ2-1; the D gene could be TRBD1 or TRBD2 (5 bases each). Looked up from germline, CDR1 is SGHRS and CDR2 is YFSETQ. V was pared by 4 bases and J by 6 bases, with 11 bases between. This CDR3 has 13 residues. CDR3 bases: TGCGCCAGCAGCAACATCGGGACCAATGAGCAGTTCTTC. This translates into CASSNIGTNEQFF.

This clone was seen just once. The chain carries TRBV14 and TRBJ2-2; TRBD2 agrees at 9 bases. The V and J ends lost 2 bases and 3 bases, in that order; junction bases with no gene match: 4. The germline gives CDR1 SGHDN, CDR2 FVKESK. The CDR3 runs to 16 residues. The CDR3 sequence: CASSQYSGSDTGELFF. The CDR3 DNA is TGTGCCAGCAGCCAATATAGCGGGAGCGACACCGGGGAGCTGTTTTTT.

Turning to this clone: Other DNA sequences from this sample encode an identical CDR3 as well. V usage is TRBV18 and J usage is TRBJ2-5, with D possibly called TRBD1 or TRBD2 (5 bases each). The CDR3 contains 13 residues. Germline lookup yields CDR1 KGHSH and CDR2 LQKENI. Trimming cost V 5 bases and J 1 base, with 8 bases left between them. CDR3 in DNA: TGTGCCAGCTCAGGGGGACCCCAAGAGACCCAGTACTTC. Protein sequence: CASSGGPQETQYF. The full variable domain, rest sourced from reference TRBV18 and TRBJ2-5, is NAGVMQNPRHLVRRRGQEARLRCSPMKGHSHVYWYRQLPEEGLKFMVYLQKENIIDESGMPKERFSAEFPKEGPSILRIQQVVRGDSAAYFCASSGGPQETQYFGPGTRLLVL.

This chain connects TRBV5-1 to TRBJ2-6, with 7 bases matching TRBD1. The CDR3 length is 17 residues. CDR1 is SGHRS and CDR2 is YFSETQ in the germline V gene. The V segment lost 5 bases and the J segment 0 bases; nucleotides outside the gene matches: 8. The CDR3 here is CASRPGTESSGANVLTF. CDR3 DNA: TGCGCCAGCAGACCCGGGACAGAGAGCTCTGGGGCCAACGTCCTGACTTTC.

This chain uses TRBV6-5 with TRBJ2-5, with 7 bases that match TRBD1. This CDR3 is built from 15 residues. CDR1 is MNHEY and CDR2 is SVGAGI in the germline V gene. With V trimmed by 6 bases and J by 5 bases, 12 bases remained unmatched. The CDR3 DNA sequence: TGTGCCAGCAGGCCCACACACAGGGGCAGGGAGACCCAGTACTTC. This sequence encodes CASRPTHRGRETQYF.

The CDR3 loop reads CASRAGQTTNTEAFF. The CDR3 region has the DNA TGTGCCAGCAGAGCGGGACAGACAACGAACACTGAAGCTTTCTTT. The chain carries TRBV6-5 and TRBJ1-1, with TRBD1 matching 7 bases. CDR1 and CDR2 from the germline V gene are MNHEY and SVGAGI. The CDR3 consists of 15 residues. Trimming removed 6 bases from V and 1 base from J; junction bases left unmatched: 8.

The chain combines TRBV7-2 with TRBJ2-2, with D possibly matching TRBD2 (6 bases). The V end was cut by 5 bases, the J end by 1 base, with 11 bases between. CDR3 length: 15 residues. Germline CDR1 is SGHTA and CDR2 is FQGNSA. The CDR3 loop reads CASSPRLVNTGELFF. CDR3 bases: TGTGCCAGCAGCCCCCGACTAGTGAACACCGGGGAGCTGTTTTTT.

The chain couples TRBV2 to TRBJ2-5; no definite D call. Germline CDR1 reads SNHLY; CDR2 reads FYNNEI. The ends were cut back, 5 bases at V and 2 bases at J, with 6 bases in the middle. This CDR3 is built from 12 residues. The CDR3, as DNA: TGTGCCAGCAGTAGGGATCAAGAGACCCAGTACTTC. Translated: CASSRDQETQYF.

The chain combines TRBV15 with TRBJ2-7, with D unresolved. Germline V CDR1 and CDR2: LNHNV, YYDKDF (reference sequence). The V end lost 1 base, the J end lost 0 bases, and 7 bases lay between the germline ends. The CDR3 is made up of 14 amino acids. This CDR3 is CATSRVRGSYEQYF. CDR3 DNA sequence: TGTGCCACCAGCAGAGTCCGCGGCTCCTACGAGCAGTACTTC.

In the case of this clone: Other DNA sequences from this sample encode an identical CDR3 as well. This chain uses TRBV2 with TRBJ2-3; D remains unclear. Germline V gives CDR1 SNHLY, CDR2 FYNNEI. There are 10 residues in the CDR3. The germline V and J ends were trimmed by 8 bases and 3 bases, with 3 bases remaining between them. The CDR3 DNA is TGTGCCAGCCGAACAGATACGCAGTATTTT. It encodes CASRTDTQYF.